This T cell receptor beta chain stems from a study of T cells in Graves' hyperthyroidism and ophthalmopathy. About the research overall: It was at initial diagnosis, before any treatment, that peripheral blood was collected.

CDR3 length: 15 residues. The J segment lost 5 bases and the V segment lost 6 bases, leaving 5 bases of the junction unmatched. In germline, CDR1 is MNHNS, CDR2 SASEGT. RNA transcripts served as the template for amplifying TCR beta CDR3 regions. Using the HTBI primer set, a first-round RT-PCR was run on the TCR CDR3. TCRdb ran MiXCR on the multiplex PCR reads and lists one entry per CDR3 protein. The sample contains some 350,000 distinct CDR3 sequences, approximately 14% of which appear only once. The chain recombines TRBV6-1 with TRBJ2-1; TRBD2 agrees at 12 bases. The origin of this receptor is a middle-aged woman with Graves' ophthalmopathy. Source material: blood. The CDR3 DNA sequence: TGTGCCAGCAGCTCGACTAGCGGGAGACACAATGAGCAGTTCTTC. Encoded protein: CASSSTSGRHNEQFF.